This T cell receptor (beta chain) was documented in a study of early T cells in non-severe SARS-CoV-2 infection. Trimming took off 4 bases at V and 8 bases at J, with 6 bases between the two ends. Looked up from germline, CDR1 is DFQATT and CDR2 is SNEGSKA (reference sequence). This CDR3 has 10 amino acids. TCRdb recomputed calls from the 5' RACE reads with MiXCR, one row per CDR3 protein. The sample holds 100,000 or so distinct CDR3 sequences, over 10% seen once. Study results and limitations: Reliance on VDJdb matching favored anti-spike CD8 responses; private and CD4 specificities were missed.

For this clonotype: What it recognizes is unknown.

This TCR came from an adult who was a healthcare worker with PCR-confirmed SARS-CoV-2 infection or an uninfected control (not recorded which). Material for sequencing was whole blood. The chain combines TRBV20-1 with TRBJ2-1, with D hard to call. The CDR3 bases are TGCAGTGCTAAGTTCCATGAGCAGTTCTTC. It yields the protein CSAKFHEQFF.